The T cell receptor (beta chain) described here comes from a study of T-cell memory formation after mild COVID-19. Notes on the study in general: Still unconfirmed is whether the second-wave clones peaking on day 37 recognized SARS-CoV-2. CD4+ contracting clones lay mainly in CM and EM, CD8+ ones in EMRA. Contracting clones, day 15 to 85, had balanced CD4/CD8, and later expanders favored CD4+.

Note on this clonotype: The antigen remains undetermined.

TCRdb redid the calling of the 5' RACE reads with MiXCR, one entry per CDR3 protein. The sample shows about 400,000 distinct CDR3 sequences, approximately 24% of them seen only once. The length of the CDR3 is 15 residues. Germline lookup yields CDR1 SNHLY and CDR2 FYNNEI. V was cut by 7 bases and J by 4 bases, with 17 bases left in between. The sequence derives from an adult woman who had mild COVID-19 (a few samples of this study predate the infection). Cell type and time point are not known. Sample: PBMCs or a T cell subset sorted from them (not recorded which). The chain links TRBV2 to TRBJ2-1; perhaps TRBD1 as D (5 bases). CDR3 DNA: TGTGCCAGCACCCCCCAGTTGGGGCCGTACAATGAGCAGTTCTTC. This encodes CASTPQLGPYNEQFF.